This note documents a single T cell receptor (beta chain) sequence. This sample was taken from a study of blood T cell repertoires in COVID-19. Assay used: immunoSEQ multiplex PCR; TCRdb lists only in-frame clones, some missing. The sample includes around 170,000 clones, roughly 87% of them seen just once. Study members were between roughly 18 and 89 years old and lived in some 22 US regions. This CDR3 region has 17 residues. The germline V gene has CDR1 SNHLY and CDR2 FYNNEI. Trimming removed 4 bases from V and 0 bases from J; junction bases left unmatched: 3. This sequence joins TRBV2 and TRBJ2-6, with TRBD1 matching over 10 bases. Sequenced: PBMCs or T cells enriched from blood (not recorded which). The sequence was collected from a woman aged 50 to 60 who had recovered from COVID-19. CDR3 DNA sequence: TGTGCCAGCAGTGTGGGACAGGGGCGCTCTGGGGCCAACGTCCTGACTTTC. The encoded protein is CASSVGQGRSGANVLTF.